The 29 T cell receptor beta chains listed next were all sequenced from one sample in a study of blood T cells in healthy people across ages. For the second PCR, which ran for about 7 to 11 cycles, a sample-barcoded 5' primer and a J-beta primer mix were used. TCRdb reanalysed the 5' RACE reads using MiXCR and keeps one entry per CDR3 protein. The table records 800,000 or so distinct CDR3 sequences, approximately 59% of them present only once. The sequencing sample was made of blood. Every receptor here comes from a man aged 25-45 years in good health.

This clonotype was counted at least ten times. V and J are TRBV10-3 and TRBJ2-7; D not certain. The CDR3 spans 15 residues. Deletions cut 0 bases from V and 7 bases from J, with 16 bases between. In germline, CDR1 is ENHRY, CDR2 SYGVKD. CDR3: CAISESTRHRYEQYF. In DNA, the CDR3 is TGTGCCATCAGTGAGTCGACTCGGCATCGCTATGAGCAGTACTTC.

V gene TRBV2 combines with J gene TRBJ1-6; D is perhaps TRBD1 (6 bases). CDR1 and CDR2 from the germline V gene are SNHLY and FYNNEI. The length of the CDR3 is 14 residues. With 11 bases removed from V and 7 bases from J, the gap between germline ends came to 18 bases. CDR3 sequence reads: CAGRPGARNSPLHF. The CDR3 DNA is TGTGCCGGACGACCGGGGGCGCGGAATTCACCCCTCCACTTT.

This clonotype was seen once. The V gene is TRBV14, the J gene TRBJ2-7; no clear D. V gave up 3 bases and J gave up 2 bases, with 8 bases separating them. The CDR3 loop spans 13 amino acids. Germline V gives CDR1 SGHDN, CDR2 FVKESK. The CDR3 DNA sequence: TGTGCCAGCAGCCAGAACCAGGCCTACGAGCAGTACTTC. Its translation is CASSQNQAYEQYF.

The V gene is TRBV15, the J gene TRBJ2-5; D is uncertain. The CDR3 extends over 15 amino acids. Trimming stripped 0 bases from V and 11 bases from J, with 19 bases between. The germline V gene has CDR1 LNHNV and CDR2 YYDKDF (reference sequence). The CDR3 DNA reads as TGTGCCACCAGCAGAGATCTAACCGTCAGGCTTGAGCAGTACTTC. Its translation is CATSRDLTVRLEQYF. The whole variable domain, remainder taken from reference TRBV15 and TRBJ2-5, is DAMVIQNPRYQVTQFGKPVTLSCSQTLNHNVMYWYQQKSSQAPKLLFHYYDKDFNNEADTPDNFQSRRPNTSFCFLDIRSPGLGDTAMYLCATSRDLTVRLEQYFGPGTRLLVL.

This rearrangement joins TRBV5-1 to TRBJ2-5; tentatively, D is TRBD1 or TRBD2 (5 bases each). Germline CDR1 and CDR2: SGHRS and YFSETQ. V dropped 4 bases and J dropped 7 bases, with 20 bases sitting between them. There are 15 residues in the CDR3. The CDR3 nucleotides are TGCGCCAGCAGCCCCCAGGTTGGGGCCGGAGGGACCCAGTACTTC. Amino acids: CASSPQVGAGGTQYF.

The table lists this clonotype with a few counts. The genes are TRBV20-1 and TRBJ2-7, with D perhaps TRBD1 (6 bases). The J call could be wrong; TRBJ2-5 is a better fit for the DNA end. In germline, CDR1 is DFQATT, CDR2 SNEGSKA (reference sequence). This CDR3 region has 14 residues. CDR3 sequence reads: CSARDSRGTETQYF. The CDR3 nucleotides are TGCAGTGCTAGAGATTCCAGGGGCACAGAGACCCAGTACTTC.

The chain uses TRBV5-1 and TRBJ2-6; D possibly corresponds to TRBD2 (5 bases). Trimming stripped 7 bases from V and 3 bases from J, with 20 bases between. Germline CDR1 SGHRS, CDR2 YFSETQ. This CDR3 is built from 17 residues. The CDR3 spells CASQPVPGFDGANVLTF. CDR3 sequence (DNA): TGCGCCAGCCAACCGGTCCCGGGGTTCGATGGGGCCAACGTCCTGACTTTC.

This clonotype appeared many times. The chain uses TRBV10-3 and TRBJ2-1; TRBD1 matches 7 bases. V shed 7 bases, J shed 4 bases, and the junction held 7 bases outside the gene matches. The CDR3 is 14 amino acids. Per germline, CDR1 ENHRY and CDR2 SYGVKD. CDR3 in DNA: TGTGCCATCAACCCGGGACAGAGTTACAATGAGCAGTTCTTC. Amino acids: CAINPGQSYNEQFF.

The table lists this clonotype with a count of one. One end of the junction varies from germline; a read error may be responsible. The chain employs TRBV30 and TRBJ2-2, with D perhaps matching TRBD2 (5 bases). This CDR3 comprises 11 residues. The V gene's germline CDR1 is GTSNPN and CDR2 SVGIG (reference sequence). The CDR3 here is CAGSVSWELFF. DNA of the CDR3: TGTGCCGGGAGTGTATCCTGGGAGCTGTTTTTT.

This clonotype appeared a few times. V usage is TRBV6-6 and J usage is TRBJ1-6; D unclear. From germline, CDR1 is MNHNY and CDR2 SVGAGI (reference sequence). The V gene lost 0 bases and the J gene lost 12 bases, with 12 bases spanning the gap. The CDR3 length is 14 residues. The CDR3 DNA reads TGTGCCAGCAGTTACTCAGGGTCCCTAGTACCCCTCCACTTT. This codes for CASSYSGSLVPLHF.

This clonotype was counted a few times. The genes are TRBV29-1 and TRBJ2-5; D is perhaps TRBD1 (6 bases). With the DNA end fitting TRBJ2-7 better, the J assignment may be wrong. Germline CDR1 reads SQVTM; CDR2 reads ANQGSEA. The CDR3 runs to 12 residues. CDR3 loop: CSVEERGSEQYF. The CDR3 DNA reads TGCAGCGTGGAGGAGAGGGGGAGCGAGCAGTACTTC.

There are a few counts of this clonotype. This chain joins TRBV6-5 and TRBJ2-5; 7 bases align to TRBD2. The J segment lost 3 bases and the V segment lost 0 bases, leaving 10 bases of the junction unmatched. The V gene's germline CDR1 is MNHEY and CDR2 SVGAGI. The CDR3 extends over 17 amino acids. The CDR3 DNA follows: TGTGCCAGCAGTTACTCGATCGGGGGGTTTGATAAAGAGACCCAGTACTTC. Its protein is CASSYSIGGFDKETQYF.

The V and J genes are TRBV20-1 and TRBJ1-2; D remains ambiguous. Trimming took 3 bases from V and 0 from J, leaving 8 bases between them. Germline V gene lookup returns CDR1 DFQATT and CDR2 SNEGSKA (reference sequence). This CDR3 comprises 13 residues. The CDR3 reads CSARGMTNYGYTF. The CDR3 bases are TGCAGTGCTAGGGGGATGACTAACTATGGCTACACCTTC.

The chain couples TRBV20-1 to TRBJ1-4, with D possibly TRBD1 on 5 matching bases. CDR1 DFQATT and CDR2 SNEGSKA come from the germline V gene (reference sequence). V was shortened by 3 bases and J by 3 bases, with 14 bases between the two germline ends. The CDR3 is made up of 15 amino acids. The CDR3 protein is CSARGTQAANEKLFF. CDR3 nucleotide sequence: TGCAGTGCTAGGGGGACTCAGGCAGCTAATGAAAAACTGTTTTTT.

This chain links TRBV5-6 with TRBJ2-7; perhaps D is TRBD1 or TRBD2 (5 bases each). The CDR3 is made up of 15 amino acids. Deletions cut 2 bases from V and 3 bases from J, with 15 bases between. Germline V lookup: CDR1 SGHDT, CDR2 YYEEEE. The CDR3 DNA follows: TGTGCCAGCAGCTTTGGGGGACGGGGAGACTACGAGCAGTACTTC. As protein: CASSFGGRGDYEQYF. Combining the CDR3 with reference TRBV5-6 and TRBJ2-7 gives the whole variable domain DAGVTQSPTHLIKTRGQQVTLRCSPKSGHDTVSWYQQALGQGPQFIFQYYEEEERQRGNFPDRFSGHQFPNYSSELNVNALLLGDSALYLCASSFGGRGDYEQYFGPGTRLTVT.

The chain carries TRBV12-3 or TRBV12-4 and TRBJ2-5, with D maybe TRBD1 (6 bases). CDR3 length equals 15 residues. The germline V and J ends were trimmed by 3 bases and 4 bases, with 15 bases remaining between them. In nucleotides, the CDR3 is TGTGCCAGCAGTTTCTCCACAGGGATAACAGAGACCCAGTACTTC. Translating gives CASSFSTGITETQYF.

The table lists this clonotype with many counts. This rearrangement joins TRBV20-1 to TRBJ2-7; a possible D gene is TRBD1 (5 bases). Germline V CDR1 and CDR2: DFQATT, SNEGSKA (reference sequence). V was shortened by 3 bases and J by 3 bases, with 12 bases between the two germline ends. The CDR3 length is 13 residues. DNA for the CDR3: TGCAGTGCTAGCGGCCAGGGATTCTACGAGCAGTACTTC. Protein product: CSASGQGFYEQYF.

The V and J genes are TRBV6-1 and TRBJ1-3; D perhaps matches TRBD1 (6 bases). Deletions cut 6 bases from V and 4 bases from J, with 13 bases between. The CDR3 is 14 residues long. The germline CDR1 and CDR2 sequences are MNHNS and SASEGT. CDR3 sequence reads: CASRSGTSGNTIYF. CDR3 nucleotides: TGTGCCAGCAGGTCCGGGACATCAGGAAACACCATATATTTT.

V gene TRBV30 combines with J gene TRBJ2-4, with TRBD1 matching over 7 bases. The junction had 16 bases not matched to a gene; V was cut back by 2 bases and J by 0 bases. CDR1 GTSNPN and CDR2 SVGIG come from the germline V gene (reference sequence). The CDR3 covers 19 residues. In DNA, the CDR3 is TGTGCCTGGAGTCGTTTTCAGGGGGACCTTCTCTTAGCCAAAAACATTCAGTACTTC. Encoded protein: CAWSRFQGDLLLAKNIQYF.

The V gene is TRBV7-3, the J gene TRBJ2-3; possibly TRBD1 for D (6 bases). CDR3 length equals 14 residues. V was clipped by 4 bases and J by 5 bases, with 13 bases between them. Germline V gene sequence: CDR1 SGHTA, CDR2 FQGTGA. The CDR3 sequence: CASSSRRGGDTQYF. Written as DNA, the CDR3 is TGTGCCAGCAGCTCCCGGAGAGGGGGAGATACGCAGTATTTT. The whole variable domain, filled in from reference TRBV7-3 and TRBJ2-3, reads GAGVSQTPSNKVTEKGKYVELRCDPISGHTALYWYRQSLGQGPEFLIYFQGTGAADDSGLPNDRFFAVRPEGSVSTLKIQRTERGDSAVYLCASSSRRGGDTQYFGPGTRLTVL.

The chain uses TRBV6-6 and TRBJ2-7, with D unclear. The V gene's germline CDR1 is MNHNY and CDR2 SVGAGI (reference sequence). The CDR3 extends over 12 amino acids. Trimming left V 6 bases short and J 10 bases short, with 16 bases between. The DNA of the CDR3 is TGTGCCAGCAGCTATGGGCCCTCCCCTCAGTACTTC. Residues: CASSYGPSPQYF.

A few counts support this clonotype. This rearrangement joins TRBV6-6 to TRBJ2-1; 7 bases are a match to TRBD2. In germline, CDR1 is MNHNY, CDR2 SVGAGI (reference sequence). V dropped 6 bases and J dropped 5; count of bases not matched to a gene: 7. CDR3 length equals 14 residues. This CDR3 is CASSTGTTNNEQFF. The CDR3 nucleotides read TGTGCCAGCAGCACCGGGACTACAAACAATGAGCAGTTCTTC.

The chain combines TRBV13 with TRBJ1-2; TRBD1 agrees at 9 bases. CDR1 PRHDT and CDR2 FYEKMQ come from the germline V gene (reference sequence). The ends lost 6 bases at V and 6 bases at J; junction bases unmatched: 17. CDR3 length equals 17 residues. In DNA, the CDR3 is TGTGCCAGCAGTCTCCCGGGACAGGGATCCCAGGTTGATGGCTACACCTTC. It encodes CASSLPGQGSQVDGYTF.

V is TRBV28 and J is TRBJ2-7; D call uncertain. The germline CDR1 and CDR2 sequences are MDHEN and SYDVKM. There are 12 residues in the CDR3. Trimming shortened V by 3 bases and J by 6 bases, and 9 bases separated the two germline ends. CDR3 sequence: CASSFELAEQYF. The CDR3 nucleotides are TGTGCCAGCAGTTTCGAATTGGCCGAGCAGTACTTC. Looking up the rest from reference TRBV28 and TRBJ2-7 gives the full variable domain: DVKVTQSSRYLVKRTGEKVFLECVQDMDHENMFWYRQDPGLGLRLIYFSYDVKMKEKGDIPEGYSVSREKKERFSLILESASTNQTSMYLCASSFELAEQYFGPGTRLTVT.

This clonotype was observed a few times. The chain couples TRBV20-1 to TRBJ2-7, with TRBD2 identical over 7 bases. Germline CDR1 and CDR2: DFQATT and SNEGSKA (reference sequence). The CDR3 has 12 residues. J was trimmed by 2 bases and V by 3 bases; bases with no gene match: 1. CDR3 coding DNA: TGCAGTGCTAGGGGAGGGGCCTACGAGCAGTACTTC. Translated, it gives CSARGGAYEQYF.

This clonotype was seen just once. The chain uses TRBV30 and TRBJ2-7; D is perhaps TRBD1 (6 bases). Germline V gives CDR1 GTSNPN, CDR2 SVGIG (reference sequence). The V end was cut by 6 bases, the J end by 0 bases, with 9 bases between. The CDR3 runs 12 residues. The CDR3, as DNA: TGTGCCTGTCAGGGGTCCTCCTACGAGCAGTACTTC. This encodes CACQGSSYEQYF.

The CDR3 spells CASSPRGRTTGNEQYF. The CDR3 DNA is TGCGCCAGCAGCCCTCGGGGGCGTACGACAGGGAATGAGCAGTACTTC. The rearrangement links TRBV5-1 to TRBJ2-4; TRBD1 might be the D (7 bases). Looked up from germline, CDR1 is SGHRS and CDR2 is YFSETQ. V lost 4 bases and J 13 bases, leaving 27 bases between the germline ends. The CDR3 has 16 amino acids.

Written as DNA, the CDR3 is TGTGCCAGCAGCCAATTAGGGGTTCCCGGGGAGCTGTTTTTT. This codes for CASSQLGVPGELFF. The gene calls are TRBV11-2 and TRBJ2-2; a weak D match, TRBD1 (5 bases). CDR1 and CDR2 (germline): SGHAT, FQNNGV. The CDR3 runs 14 residues. The germline V and J ends were trimmed by 5 bases and 6 bases, with 13 bases remaining between them.

V and J are TRBV6-5 and TRBJ2-3; 14 bases are a match to TRBD2. Looked up from germline, CDR1 is MNHEY and CDR2 is SVGAGI. Trimming at V came to 3 bases and at J to 3 bases, leaving 8 bases not matched to a gene. CDR3 length: 18 amino acids. CDR3 nucleotide sequence: TGTGCCAGCAGTTATGGACTAGCGGGGGGTGGGGGTACAGATACGCAGTATTTT. Protein sequence: CASSYGLAGGGGTDTQYF.